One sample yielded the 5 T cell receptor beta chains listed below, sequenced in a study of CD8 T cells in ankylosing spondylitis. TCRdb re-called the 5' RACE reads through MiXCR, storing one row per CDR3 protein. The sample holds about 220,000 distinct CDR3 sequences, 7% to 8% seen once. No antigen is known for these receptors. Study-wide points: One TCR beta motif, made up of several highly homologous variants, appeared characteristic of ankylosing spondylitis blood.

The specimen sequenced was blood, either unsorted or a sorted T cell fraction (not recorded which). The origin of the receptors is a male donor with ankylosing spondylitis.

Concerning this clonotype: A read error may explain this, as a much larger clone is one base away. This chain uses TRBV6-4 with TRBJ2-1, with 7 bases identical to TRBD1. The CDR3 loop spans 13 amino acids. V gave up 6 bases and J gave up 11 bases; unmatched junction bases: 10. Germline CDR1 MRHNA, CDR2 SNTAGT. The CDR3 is CASSMTGIHQQFF. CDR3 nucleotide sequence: TGTGCCAGCAGCATGACAGGGATCCATCAGCAGTTCTTC.

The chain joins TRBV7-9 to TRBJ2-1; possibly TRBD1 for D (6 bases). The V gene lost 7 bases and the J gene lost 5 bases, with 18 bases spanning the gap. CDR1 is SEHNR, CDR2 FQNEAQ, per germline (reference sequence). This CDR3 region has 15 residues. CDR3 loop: CASTPGQRWDNEQFF. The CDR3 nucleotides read TGTGCCAGCACCCCGGGACAACGATGGGACAATGAGCAGTTCTTC.

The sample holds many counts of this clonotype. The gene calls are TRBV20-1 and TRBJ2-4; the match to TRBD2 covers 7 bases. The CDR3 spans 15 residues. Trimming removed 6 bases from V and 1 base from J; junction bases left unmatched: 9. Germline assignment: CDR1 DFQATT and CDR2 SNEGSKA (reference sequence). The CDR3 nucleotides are TGCAGTGCCTCTAGAGCGGGGTCCGCCAAAAACATTCAGTACTTC. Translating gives CSASRAGSAKNIQYF.

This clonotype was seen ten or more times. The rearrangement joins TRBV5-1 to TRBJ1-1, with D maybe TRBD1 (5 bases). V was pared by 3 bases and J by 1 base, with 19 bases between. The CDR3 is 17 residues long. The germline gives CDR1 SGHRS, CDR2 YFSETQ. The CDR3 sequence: CASSSEKGLTANTEAFF. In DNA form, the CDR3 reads TGCGCCAGCAGCTCGGAAAAAGGGCTGACAGCGAACACTGAAGCTTTCTTT. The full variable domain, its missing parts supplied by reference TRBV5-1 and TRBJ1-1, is KAGVTQTPRYLIKTRGQQVTLSCSPISGHRSVSWYQQTPGQGLQFLFEYFSETQRNKGNFPGRFSGRQFSNSRSEMNVSTLELGDSALYLCASSSEKGLTANTEAFFGQGTRLTVV.

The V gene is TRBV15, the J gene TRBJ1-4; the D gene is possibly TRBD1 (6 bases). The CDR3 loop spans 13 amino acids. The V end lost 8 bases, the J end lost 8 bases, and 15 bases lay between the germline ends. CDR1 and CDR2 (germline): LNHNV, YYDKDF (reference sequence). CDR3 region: CATSVAGVEKLFF. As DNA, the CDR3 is TGTGCCACCTCGGTGGCAGGGGTGGAAAAACTGTTTTTT.